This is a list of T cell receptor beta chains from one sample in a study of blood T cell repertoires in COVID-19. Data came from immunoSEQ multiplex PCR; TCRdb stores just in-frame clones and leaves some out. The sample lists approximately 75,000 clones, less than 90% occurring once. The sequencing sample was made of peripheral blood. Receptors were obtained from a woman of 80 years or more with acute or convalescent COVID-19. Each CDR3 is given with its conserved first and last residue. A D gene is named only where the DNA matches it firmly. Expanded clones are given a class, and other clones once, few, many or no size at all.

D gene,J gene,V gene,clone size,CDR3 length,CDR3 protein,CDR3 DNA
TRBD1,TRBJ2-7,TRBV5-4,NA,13,CATLGQNSYEQYF,TGTGCCACCCTGGGACAGAACTCCTACGAGCAGTACTTC
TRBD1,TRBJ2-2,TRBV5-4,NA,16,CASSRQGPGYTGELFF,TGTGCCAGCAGCCGACAGGGTCCGGGGTATACCGGGGAGCTGTTTTTT
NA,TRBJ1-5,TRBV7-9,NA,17,CASSDARERTSNQPQHF,TGTGCCAGCAGCGACGCCAGGGAACGGACGAGCAATCAGCCCCAGCATTTT
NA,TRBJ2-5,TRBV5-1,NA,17,CASSLDWDLTYQETQYF,TGCGCCAGCAGCTTGGATTGGGACTTAACCTACCAAGAGACCCAGTACTTC
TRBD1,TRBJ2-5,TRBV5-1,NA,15,CASSSDYRTGETQYF,TGCGCCAGCAGCTCCGACTACCGGACAGGAGAGACCCAGTACTTC
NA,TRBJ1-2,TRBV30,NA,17,CAWSVKSSHRVLRGYTF,TGTGCCTGGAGTGTAAAAAGTTCTCACAGGGTGTTAAGGGGCTACACCTTC
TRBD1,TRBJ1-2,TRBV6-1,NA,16,CASSEIGTGGSYGYTF,TGTGCCAGCAGTGAAATAGGGACAGGGGGTTCCTACGGCTACACCTTC
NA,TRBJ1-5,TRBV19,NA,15,CASSIQVVYNQPQHF,TGTGCCAGTAGTATACAGGTCGTCTACAATCAGCCCCAGCATTTT
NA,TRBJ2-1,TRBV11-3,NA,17,CASSLDWDSVVGNEQFF,TGTGCCAGCAGCTTAGATTGGGATAGCGTGGTGGGAAATGAGCAGTTCTTC
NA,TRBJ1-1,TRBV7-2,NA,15,CASSLYSGAIGLAFF,TGTGCCAGCAGCTTATACAGCGGGGCGATAGGATTAGCTTTCTTT
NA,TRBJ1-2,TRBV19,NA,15,CASSVYPPGVYGYTF,TGTGCCAGTAGTGTATATCCCCCGGGGGTTTATGGCTACACCTTC
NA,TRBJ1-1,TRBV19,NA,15,CASSTKIGVNTEAFF,TGTGCCAGTAGTACCAAGATAGGAGTGAACACTGAAGCTTTCTTT
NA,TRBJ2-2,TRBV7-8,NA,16,CASSPLNGEVAGELFF,TGTGCCAGCAGCCCCTTGAATGGGGAGGTTGCCGGGGAGCTGTTTTTT
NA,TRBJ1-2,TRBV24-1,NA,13,CATSDTIGGGYTF,TGTGCCACCAGTGATACCATTGGGGGCGGCTACACCTTC
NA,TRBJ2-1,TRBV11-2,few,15,CASSRSGLAPDEQFF,TGTGCCAGCAGCCGCTCGGGGCTAGCGCCCGATGAGCAGTTCTTC
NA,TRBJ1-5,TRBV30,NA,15,CAWSETLGGNQPQHF,TGTGCCTGGAGTGAGACCCTGGGGGGGAATCAGCCCCAGCATTTT
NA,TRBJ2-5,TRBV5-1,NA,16,CASSLFGGYAKETQYF,TGCGCCAGCAGCTTGTTCGGGGGTTATGCCAAAGAGACCCAGTACTTC
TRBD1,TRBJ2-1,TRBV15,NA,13,CATSRDSGRGTFF,TGTGCCACCAGCAGAGATTCGGGCAGGGGGACGTTCTTC
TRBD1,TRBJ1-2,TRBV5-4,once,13,CASSRDSQYGYTF,TGTGCCAGCAGTCGGGACAGCCAATATGGCTACACCTTC
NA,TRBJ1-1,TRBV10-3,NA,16,CAISDRGRVVNTEAFF,TGTGCCATCAGTGACAGGGGAAGGGTTGTGAACACTGAAGCTTTCTTT
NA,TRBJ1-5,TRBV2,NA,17,CASSPTGLTMRNQPQHF,TGTGCCAGCAGTCCCACAGGGTTGACGATGCGCAATCAGCCCCAGCATTTT
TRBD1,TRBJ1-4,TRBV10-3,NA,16,CAIAGTADRYYEKLFF,TGTGCCATCGCCGGGACAGCGGACCGATACTATGAAAAACTGTTTTTT
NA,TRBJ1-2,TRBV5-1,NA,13,CASSLSGNYGYTF,TGCGCCAGCAGCTTGTCAGGAAACTATGGCTACACCTTC
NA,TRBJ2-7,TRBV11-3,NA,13,CASSPEGYYEQYF,TGTGCCAGCAGCCCCGAGGGTTATTACGAGCAGTACTTC
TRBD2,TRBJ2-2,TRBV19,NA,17,CASSIGFWLAATGELFF,TGTGCCAGTAGTATAGGGTTTTGGCTAGCGGCCACCGGGGAGCTGTTTTTT
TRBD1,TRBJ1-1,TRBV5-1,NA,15,CASSLTGQLNTEAFF,TGCGCCAGCAGCTTGACGGGACAGTTGAACACTGAAGCTTTCTTT
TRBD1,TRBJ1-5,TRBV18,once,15,CASSPETGGIQPQHF,TGTGCCAGCTCACCGGAGACAGGGGGGATTCAGCCCCAGCATTTT
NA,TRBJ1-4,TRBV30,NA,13,CALTVTTNEKLFF,TGTGCCTTAACAGTTACAACTAATGAAAAACTGTTTTTT
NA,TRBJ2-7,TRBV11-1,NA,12,CASSKAGYEQYF,TGTGCCAGCAGCAAGGCCGGGTACGAGCAGTACTTC
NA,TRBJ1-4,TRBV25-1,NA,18,CASREDLGRYLDNEKLFF,TGTGCCAGCAGGGAGGACCTTGGACGCTACCTCGATAATGAAAAACTGTTTTTT
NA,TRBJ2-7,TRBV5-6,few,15,CASSLTGRGMYEQYF,TGTGCCAGCAGCCTTACAGGGAGGGGTATGTACGAGCAGTACTTC
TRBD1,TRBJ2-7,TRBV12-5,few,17,CASALGQTTTVTYEQYF,TGTGCTAGTGCCTTGGGACAGACGACAACCGTAACCTACGAGCAGTACTTC
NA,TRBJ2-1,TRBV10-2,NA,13,CASLAFSYNEQFF,TGCGCCAGCCTAGCCTTCTCCTACAATGAGCAGTTCTTC
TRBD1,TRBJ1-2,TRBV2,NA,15,CASSPGTAQNYGYTF,TGTGCCAGCAGTCCCGGGACAGCCCAGAACTATGGCTACACCTTC
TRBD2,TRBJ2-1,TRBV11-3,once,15,CASKGTSGSSNEQFF,TGTGCCAGCAAAGGGACTAGCGGGAGTTCCAATGAGCAGTTCTTC
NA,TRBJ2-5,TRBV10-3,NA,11,CAISPGETQYF,TGTGCCATCAGTCCGGGGGAGACCCAGTACTTC